Listed here are 31 T cell receptor beta chains from one sample, sequenced in a study of lymphopenia after photon versus proton radiotherapy. Assay: immunoSEQ multiplex PCR; the TCRdb copy retains only in-frame clones and omits some. This sample carries 30,000 or so clones, 80% to 90% of them seen once, and the ten largest clones take more than 40%. Specimen: peripheral blood, collected from a patient treated with proton-based radiotherapy. The source of these receptors is a woman aged 60-70 years with cholangiocarcinoma. Some clones in this sample may be carry-over from other donors' samples.

Regarding this clone: At one boundary the junction diverges from the germline segment, which might be a read error. V gene TRBV19 combines with J gene TRBJ1-4; D possibly corresponds to TRBD1 (5 bases). Germline V gene sequence: CDR1 LNHDA, CDR2 SQIVND (reference sequence). CDR3 length: 12 amino acids. CDR3 protein: CTSGKDPGRLFF. The CDR3 nucleotides read TGTACCAGTGGGAAAGACCCGGGACGACTGTTTTTT.

This rearrangement joins TRBV9 to TRBJ2-3, with D perhaps matching TRBD2 (6 bases). V lost 4 bases, J lost 0 bases, and 18 bases lay in between. The CDR3 totals 17 residues. Germline CDR1 reads SGDLS; CDR2 reads YYNGEE. The CDR3 nucleotides read TGTGCCAGCAGCCCCCGGAGGGGTACCCTTAGCACAGATACGCAGTATTTT. Protein: CASSPRRGTLSTDTQYF.

The genes are TRBV7-3 and TRBJ2-1; D is undetermined. The V gene's germline CDR1 is SGHTA and CDR2 FQGTGA. Trimming left V 3 bases short and J 2 bases short, with 5 bases between. The CDR3 consists of 13 residues. The CDR3 bases are TGTGCCAGCAGCTTTTCCGCCTACAATGAGCAGTTCTTC. It is translated as CASSFSAYNEQFF. Full variable domain (missing parts from reference TRBV7-3 and TRBJ2-1): GAGVSQTPSNKVTEKGKYVELRCDPISGHTALYWYRQSLGQGPEFLIYFQGTGAADDSGLPNDRFFAVRPEGSVSTLKIQRTERGDSAVYLCASSFSAYNEQFFGPGTRLTVL.

The chain recombines TRBV6-1 with TRBJ2-1; possible D gene TRBD1, 5 bases. V shed 3 bases and J shed 10 bases, with 13 bases lying between them. This CDR3 contains 13 residues. Germline V lookup: CDR1 MNHNS, CDR2 SASEGT. This CDR3 is CASSEGHPDEQFF. The CDR3 DNA reads TGTGCCAGCAGTGAGGGGCATCCAGACGAGCAGTTCTTC.

The J gene is TRBJ1-3, the V gene TRBV4-1, with TRBD1 matching 8 bases. The J segment lost 3 bases and the V segment lost 2 bases, leaving 6 bases of the junction unmatched. The CDR3 sequence is 16 residues long. Per germline, CDR1 MGHRA and CDR2 YSYEKL. The CDR3: CASSQTQGAYGNTIYF. Written as DNA, the CDR3 is TGCGCCAGCAGCCAAACGCAGGGGGCATATGGAAACACCATATATTTT.

This rearrangement joins TRBV19 to TRBJ1-1, with D tentatively TRBD1 (6 bases). The V end was cut by 3 bases, the J end by 1 base, with 9 bases between. CDR3 length equals 14 residues. Germline lookup yields CDR1 LNHDA and CDR2 SQIVND (reference sequence). This CDR3 is CASSIEGENTEAFF. CDR3 sequence (DNA): TGTGCCAGTAGTATTGAGGGGGAGAACACTGAAGCTTTCTTT.

This clone has a handful of counts. The chain combines TRBV18 with TRBJ2-7, with 10 bases lining up with TRBD2. The ends lost 3 bases at V and 3 bases at J; junction bases unmatched: 5. This CDR3 comprises 15 residues. The germline gives CDR1 KGHSH, CDR2 LQKENI. In DNA form, the CDR3 reads TGTGCCAGCTCACCTCGGACTAGCGGATACTACGAGCAGTACTTC. Protein product: CASSPRTSGYYEQYF. The full variable domain, its missing parts supplied by reference TRBV18 and TRBJ2-7, is NAGVMQNPRHLVRRRGQEARLRCSPMKGHSHVYWYRQLPEEGLKFMVYLQKENIIDESGMPKERFSAEFPKEGPSILRIQQVVRGDSAAYFCASSPRTSGYYEQYFGPGTRLTVT.

The chain combines TRBV7-2 with TRBJ2-7, with 10 bases matching TRBD1. Germline-derived CDR1 and CDR2 are SGHTA and FQGNSA. The CDR3 runs 15 residues. V was pared by 5 bases and J by 4 bases, with 8 bases of the junction left unmatched. CDR3 sequence reads: CASSLGTGAIYEQYF. DNA of the CDR3: TGTGCCAGCAGCCTAGGGACAGGGGCCATATACGAGCAGTACTTC.

Of note for this clone: A much larger clone lies one base from this, so it may be a read error. This chain joins TRBV6-5 and TRBJ2-3, with unresolved D. This CDR3 region has 11 residues. V lost 5 bases and J lost 2, with 2 bases in between. The germline V gene has CDR1 MNHEY and CDR2 SVGAGI. The CDR3, as DNA: TGTGCCAGCAGTCACACAGATACGCAGTATTTT. Translated: CASSHTDTQYF.

The chain recombines TRBV18 with TRBJ1-5; TRBD1 aligns across 10 bases. This CDR3 spans 18 amino acids. V shed 2 bases, J shed 10 bases, and the junction held 17 bases outside the gene matches. Germline V gene data show CDR1 as KGHSH and CDR2 as LQKENI. The CDR3 loop is CASSPTMPGQGTGSPQHF. CDR3 nucleotide sequence: TGTGCCAGCTCACCAACCATGCCGGGACAGGGGACTGGGAGCCCCCAGCATTTT.

The gene calls are TRBV5-1 and TRBJ2-3; D is perhaps TRBD1 or TRBD2 (5 bases each). The CDR3 extends over 15 amino acids. With 4 bases removed from V and 5 bases from J, the gap between germline ends came to 17 bases. Germline-derived CDR1 and CDR2 are SGHRS and YFSETQ. The CDR3 nucleotides read TGCGCCAGCAGCCCACAAGGGAGAAGGGGAGATACGCAGTATTTT. Protein product: CASSPQGRRGDTQYF.

This clone was recorded a few times. The V call is TRBV7-8, the J call TRBJ2-7, with D uncertain. From germline, CDR1 is SGHVS and CDR2 FQNEAQ. V was pared by 5 bases and J by 0 bases, with 14 bases between. The CDR3 runs to 15 residues. The CDR3 DNA sequence: TGTGCCAGCAGCCCCATCGGAGCGAGCTCCTACGAGCAGTACTTC. It is translated as CASSPIGASSYEQYF. The entire variable domain, with the rest obtained from reference TRBV7-8 and TRBJ2-7, is as follows: GAGVSQSPRYKVAKRGQDVALRCDPISGHVSLFWYQQALGQGPEFLTYFQNEAQLDKSGLPSDRFFAERPEGSVSTLKIQRTQQEDSAVYLCASSPIGASSYEQYFGPGTRLTVT.

The rearrangement joins TRBV28 to TRBJ1-2; tentatively, D is TRBD1 (5 bases). Germline lookup yields CDR1 MDHEN and CDR2 SYDVKM. This CDR3 has 13 residues. V lost 6 bases and J lost 4, with 12 bases in between. The DNA for the CDR3 is TGTGCCAGCAGGCCAACAGGTGCCTATGGCTACACCTTC. It translates to CASRPTGAYGYTF.

This chain uses TRBV27 with TRBJ1-1, with D tentatively TRBD1 (5 bases). Germline V CDR1 and CDR2: MNHEY, SMNVEV (reference sequence). This CDR3 spans 13 amino acids. V gave up 6 bases and J gave up 0 bases, with 8 bases separating them. CDR3 amino acids: CASSGAVNTEAFF. The CDR3 nucleotides read TGTGCCAGCAGCGGGGCTGTGAACACTGAAGCTTTCTTT.

The chain carries TRBV19 and TRBJ2-3, with 9 bases that match TRBD1. Germline assignment: CDR1 LNHDA and CDR2 SQIVND (reference sequence). V shed 9 bases, J shed 10 bases, and the junction held 5 bases outside the gene matches. The CDR3 spans 11 residues. The CDR3 protein is CASATGGPQYF. CDR3 sequence (DNA): TGTGCCAGCGCGACAGGGGGGCCGCAGTATTTT.

The rearrangement links TRBV7-2 to TRBJ2-7; 12 bases are a match to TRBD1. This CDR3 region has 18 residues. J gave up 3 bases and V 5 bases, and 14 bases lay outside the gene matches. From germline, CDR1 is SGHTA and CDR2 FQGNSA. The CDR3 sequence: CASSPSGTGGAGIYEQYF. The CDR3 DNA is TGTGCCAGCAGCCCCTCCGGGACAGGGGGCGCGGGCATCTACGAGCAGTACTTC. Variable domain in full (rest from reference TRBV7-2 and TRBJ2-7): GAGVSQSPSNKVTEKGKDVELRCDPISGHTALYWYRQSLGQGLEFLIYFQGNSAPDKSGLPSDRFSAERTGGSVSTLTIQRTQQEDSAVYLCASSPSGTGGAGIYEQYFGPGTRLTVT.

This sequence joins TRBV7-8 and TRBJ2-5; either TRBD1 or TRBD2 may supply D (5 bases each). Deletions cut 8 bases from V and 3 bases from J, with 13 bases between. Germline V gene lookup returns CDR1 SGHVS and CDR2 FQNEAQ. The CDR3 has 13 amino acids. The CDR3 DNA reads TGTGCCAGCTGTACCGGGACCAAAGAGACCCAGTACTTC. This gives the protein CASCTGTKETQYF.

The chain links TRBV7-2 to TRBJ2-2; TRBD1 or TRBD2 may be the D gene (5 bases each). Per germline, CDR1 SGHTA and CDR2 FQGNSA. This CDR3 has 14 amino acids. V lost 5 bases and J lost 3, with 10 bases in between. As DNA, the CDR3 is TGTGCCAGCAGCCGGGGCACCTACACCGGGGAGCTGTTTTTT. Its translation is CASSRGTYTGELFF.

The V call is TRBV7-2, the J call TRBJ2-3, with 14 bases identical to TRBD2. The J segment lost 5 bases and the V segment lost 5 bases, leaving 12 bases of the junction unmatched. This CDR3 contains 18 residues. From germline, CDR1 is SGHTA and CDR2 FQGNSA. This chain's CDR3 is CASSKQPAGLAGGDTQYF. In DNA form, the CDR3 reads TGTGCCAGCAGCAAACAGCCGGCTGGACTAGCGGGAGGAGATACGCAGTATTTT.

The V call is TRBV7-9, the J call TRBJ2-3, with 8 bases lining up with TRBD1. CDR1 is SEHNR, CDR2 FQNEAQ, per germline (reference sequence). The CDR3 contains 12 residues. Trimming took 5 bases from V and 6 from J; bases not matched to a gene: 1. This CDR3 reads CASSRQGDTQYF. The CDR3 region has the DNA TGTGCCAGCAGCCGACAGGGGGATACGCAGTATTTT.

The V gene is TRBV7-6, the J gene TRBJ2-5, with D unclear. The V and J ends lost 7 bases and 5 bases respectively, with 8 bases between them. The germline gives CDR1 SGHVS, CDR2 FNYEAQ. The CDR3 loop spans 11 amino acids. The CDR3 DNA sequence: TGTGCCAGCACCCCCGGGGAGACCCAGTACTTC. Translating gives CASTPGETQYF.

This chain joins TRBV5-4 and TRBJ2-5; the match to TRBD2 covers 10 bases. Germline V CDR1 and CDR2: SGHNT, YYREEE (reference sequence). CDR3 length equals 17 residues. J was trimmed by 4 bases and V by 4 bases; bases with no gene match: 13. CDR3 loop: CASSNRGSGGAGETQYF. CDR3 nucleotides: TGTGCCAGCAGCAATCGAGGGAGCGGGGGGGCCGGAGAGACCCAGTACTTC.

CDR3 amino acids: CASSVETQYF. The CDR3 DNA follows: TGTGCCAGCAGTGTAGAGACCCAGTACTTC. This chain connects TRBV2 to TRBJ2-5; D not resolved. V gave up 4 bases and J gave up 4 bases, with 1 base separating them. CDR1 is SNHLY and CDR2 is FYNNEI in the germline V gene. This CDR3 is built from 10 residues.

The V and J genes are TRBV4-3 and TRBJ2-7; perhaps D is TRBD1 or TRBD2 (6 bases each). V lost 2 bases and J 6 bases, leaving 11 bases between the germline ends. Germline CDR1 is LGHNA and CDR2 is YSLEER. This CDR3 comprises 13 residues. For the CDR3, the DNA is TGCGCCAGCAGCCAACCACAGGGAGGCGAGCAGTACTTC. It codes for CASSQPQGGEQYF.

V usage is TRBV28 and J usage is TRBJ2-3; possibly TRBD2 for D (7 bases). This CDR3 is 17 amino acids long. V dropped 3 bases and J dropped 2 bases, with 18 bases sitting between them. The germline V gene has CDR1 MDHEN and CDR2 SYDVKM. CDR3 in amino acids: CASSLAVAGAPTDTQYF. In DNA, the CDR3 is TGTGCCAGCAGTTTGGCGGTTGCGGGGGCCCCCACAGATACGCAGTATTTT.

The chain joins TRBV19 to TRBJ2-7, with 10 bases that match TRBD1. In germline, CDR1 is LNHDA, CDR2 SQIVND (reference sequence). Trimming cost V 4 bases and J 3 bases; bases outside gene matches: 6. This CDR3 spans 15 amino acids. The CDR3: CASSRPGQGLYEQYF. DNA of the CDR3: TGTGCCAGTAGTAGACCGGGACAGGGGCTCTACGAGCAGTACTTC. Drawing the rest from reference TRBV19 and TRBJ2-7, the complete variable domain is DGGITQSPKYLFRKEGQNVTLSCEQNLNHDAMYWYRQDPGQGLRLIYYSQIVNDFQKGDIAEGYSVSREKKESFPLTVTSAQKNPTAFYLCASSRPGQGLYEQYFGPGTRLTVT.

V and J are TRBV29-1 and TRBJ1-3, with unresolved D. The V end was cut by 7 bases, the J end by 0 bases, with 16 bases between. CDR1 is SQVTM, CDR2 ANQGSEA, per germline. The CDR3 sequence is 15 residues long. The CDR3 region is CSAFMTASSGNTIYF. In nucleotides, the CDR3 is TGCAGCGCTTTCATGACGGCCAGCTCTGGAAACACCATATATTTT.

V usage is TRBV19 and J usage is TRBJ2-5; TRBD1 aligns across 8 bases. The germline gives CDR1 LNHDA, CDR2 SQIVND (reference sequence). CDR3 size: 14 residues. With 3 bases clipped from V and 5 bases from J, the junction kept 5 bases outside the gene matches. The CDR3 DNA reads as TGTGCCAGTAGTATCGACAGGGGTTTGGAGACCCAGTACTTC. Encoded protein: CASSIDRGLETQYF. Based on the CDR3 plus reference TRBV19 and TRBJ2-5, the full variable domain is DGGITQSPKYLFRKEGQNVTLSCEQNLNHDAMYWYRQDPGQGLRLIYYSQIVNDFQKGDIAEGYSVSREKKESFPLTVTSAQKNPTAFYLCASSIDRGLETQYFGPGTRLLVL.

DNA for the CDR3: TGTGCCAGCAGCTTAAGCCTCGGCGGGCCTAGTGGCTACACCTTC. Amino acid sequence: CASSLSLGGPSGYTF. The chain couples TRBV27 to TRBJ1-2; no clear D. The CDR3 contains 15 residues. Germline V gene sequence: CDR1 MNHEY, CDR2 SMNVEV (reference sequence). V lost 6 bases, J lost 7 bases, and 21 bases lay in between.

This clone was seen a few times. The chain employs TRBV6-6 and TRBJ1-5; 7 bases match TRBD1. CDR1 and CDR2 from the germline V gene are MNHNY and SVGAGI (reference sequence). This CDR3 has 15 residues. V gave up 5 bases and J gave up 0 bases; unmatched junction bases: 4. The CDR3, as DNA: TGTGCCAGCAGTACAGGACAGGCTAGCAATCAGCCCCAGCATTTT. This encodes CASSTGQASNQPQHF.

This chain links TRBV2 with TRBJ2-5, with D maybe TRBD1 (5 bases). Germline assignment: CDR1 SNHLY and CDR2 FYNNEI. The V end lost 3 bases, the J end lost 2 bases, and 10 bases lay between the germline ends. This CDR3 spans 14 amino acids. The CDR3 DNA reads as TGTGCCAGCAGTGAGGCAGGGATACAAGAGACCCAGTACTTC. Encoded protein: CASSEAGIQETQYF.